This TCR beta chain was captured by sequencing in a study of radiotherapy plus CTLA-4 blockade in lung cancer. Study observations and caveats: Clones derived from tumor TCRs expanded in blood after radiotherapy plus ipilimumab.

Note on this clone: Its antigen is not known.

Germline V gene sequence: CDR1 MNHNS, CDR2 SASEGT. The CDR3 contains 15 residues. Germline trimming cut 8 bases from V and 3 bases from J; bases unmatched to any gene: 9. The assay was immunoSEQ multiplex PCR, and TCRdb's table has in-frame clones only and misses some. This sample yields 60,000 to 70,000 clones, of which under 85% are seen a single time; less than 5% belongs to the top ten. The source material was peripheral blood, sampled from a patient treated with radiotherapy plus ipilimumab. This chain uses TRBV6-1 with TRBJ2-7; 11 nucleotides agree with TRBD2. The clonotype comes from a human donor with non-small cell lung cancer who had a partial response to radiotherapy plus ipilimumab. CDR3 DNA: TGTGCCAGCCAACGGGGACTAGCGGAGCTCTACGAGCAGTACTTC. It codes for CASQRGLAELYEQYF.